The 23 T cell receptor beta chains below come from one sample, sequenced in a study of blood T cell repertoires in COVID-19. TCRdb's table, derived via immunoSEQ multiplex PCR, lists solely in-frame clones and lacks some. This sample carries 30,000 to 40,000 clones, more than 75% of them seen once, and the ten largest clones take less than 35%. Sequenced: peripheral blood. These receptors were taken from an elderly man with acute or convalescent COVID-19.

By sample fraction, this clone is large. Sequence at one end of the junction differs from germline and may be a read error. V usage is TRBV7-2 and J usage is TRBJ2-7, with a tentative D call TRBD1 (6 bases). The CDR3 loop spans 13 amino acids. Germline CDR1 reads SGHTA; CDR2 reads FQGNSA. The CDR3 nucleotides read TGTGCCAGCAGCTTAGATTTACAGGGAAGGTTGGACTTC. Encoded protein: CASSLDLQGRLDF.

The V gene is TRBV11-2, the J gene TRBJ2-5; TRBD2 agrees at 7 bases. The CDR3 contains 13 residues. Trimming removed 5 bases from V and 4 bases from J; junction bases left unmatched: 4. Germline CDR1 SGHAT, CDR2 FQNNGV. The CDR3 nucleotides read TGTGCCAGCAGCCCGGGGGGTGGAGAGACCCAGTACTTC. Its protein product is CASSPGGGETQYF.

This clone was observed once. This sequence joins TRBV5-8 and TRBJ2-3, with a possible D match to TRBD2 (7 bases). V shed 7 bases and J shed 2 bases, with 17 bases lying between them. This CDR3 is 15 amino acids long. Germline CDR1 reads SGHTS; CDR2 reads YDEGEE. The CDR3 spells CASGQDSGNTDTQYF. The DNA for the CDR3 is TGTGCCAGCGGCCAGGACAGCGGGAACACAGATACGCAGTATTTT.

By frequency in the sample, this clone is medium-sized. CDR3 bases: TGTGCCAGCAGCCAAGCGGTCGAGAGCTCCTACGAGCAGTACTTC. Translated, it gives CASSQAVESSYEQYF. V usage is TRBV4-2 and J usage is TRBJ2-7; D gene unclear. The CDR3 is made up of 15 amino acids. V shed 1 base and J shed 0 bases, with 10 bases lying between them. Germline-derived CDR1 and CDR2 are LGHNA and YNFKEQ.

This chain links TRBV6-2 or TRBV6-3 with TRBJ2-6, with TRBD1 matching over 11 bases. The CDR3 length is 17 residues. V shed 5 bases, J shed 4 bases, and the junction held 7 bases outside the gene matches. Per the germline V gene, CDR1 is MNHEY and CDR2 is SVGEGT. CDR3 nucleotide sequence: TGTGCCAGCAGTAATGGGACAGGGGGTTACGGGGCCAACGTCCTGACTTTC. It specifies CASSNGTGGYGANVLTF.

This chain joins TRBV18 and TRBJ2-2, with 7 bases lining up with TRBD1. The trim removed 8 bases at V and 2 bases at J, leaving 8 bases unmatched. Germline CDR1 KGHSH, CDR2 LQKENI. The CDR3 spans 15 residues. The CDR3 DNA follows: TGTGCCAGCCCCGGACAGGAAGGAAACACCGGGGAGCTGTTTTTT. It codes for CASPGQEGNTGELFF. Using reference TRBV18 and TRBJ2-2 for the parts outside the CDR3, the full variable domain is NAGVMQNPRHLVRRRGQEARLRCSPMKGHSHVYWYRQLPEEGLKFMVYLQKENIIDESGMPKERFSAEFPKEGPSILRIQQVVRGDSAAYFCASPGQEGNTGELFFGEGSRLTVL.

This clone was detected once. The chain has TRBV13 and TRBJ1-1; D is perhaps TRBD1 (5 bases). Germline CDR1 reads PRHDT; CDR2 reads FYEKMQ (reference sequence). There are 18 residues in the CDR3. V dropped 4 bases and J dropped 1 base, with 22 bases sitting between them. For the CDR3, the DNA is TGTGCCAGCAGCTCTTGGGGGGGTTTGGACGGGTCGAACACTGAAGCTTTCTTT. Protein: CASSSWGGLDGSNTEAFF.

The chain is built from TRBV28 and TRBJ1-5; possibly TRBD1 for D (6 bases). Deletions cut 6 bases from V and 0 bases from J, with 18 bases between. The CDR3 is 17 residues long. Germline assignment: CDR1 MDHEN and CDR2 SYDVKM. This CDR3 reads CASSLGGVFDSNQPQHF. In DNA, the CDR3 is TGTGCCAGCAGCCTAGGGGGAGTTTTCGATAGCAATCAGCCCCAGCATTTT.

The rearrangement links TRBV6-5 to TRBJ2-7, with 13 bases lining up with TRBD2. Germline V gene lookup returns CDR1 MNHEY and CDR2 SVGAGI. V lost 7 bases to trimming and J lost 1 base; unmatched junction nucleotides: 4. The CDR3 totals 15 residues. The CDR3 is CASNTLAGGSYEQYF. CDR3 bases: TGTGCCAGCAATACACTAGCGGGAGGGTCCTACGAGCAGTACTTC.

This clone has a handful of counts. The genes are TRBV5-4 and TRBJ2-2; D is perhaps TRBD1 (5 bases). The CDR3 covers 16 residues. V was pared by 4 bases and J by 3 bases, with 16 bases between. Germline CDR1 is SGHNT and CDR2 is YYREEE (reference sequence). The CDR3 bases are TGTGCCAGCAGCCCCGCGACAGTTCGGGACACCGGGGAGCTGTTTTTT. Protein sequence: CASSPATVRDTGELFF.

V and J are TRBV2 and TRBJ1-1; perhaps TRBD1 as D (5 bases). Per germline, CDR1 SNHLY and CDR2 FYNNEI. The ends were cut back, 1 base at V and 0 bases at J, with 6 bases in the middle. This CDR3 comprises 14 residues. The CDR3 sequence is CASSEDRLNTEAFF. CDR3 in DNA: TGTGCCAGCAGTGAAGACAGGCTGAACACTGAAGCTTTCTTT.

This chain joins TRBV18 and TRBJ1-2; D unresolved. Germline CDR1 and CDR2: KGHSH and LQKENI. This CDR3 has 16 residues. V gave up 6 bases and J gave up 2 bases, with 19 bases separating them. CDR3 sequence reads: CASSPQGVGANYGYTF. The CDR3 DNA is TGTGCCAGCTCCCCGCAAGGTGTAGGAGCAAACTATGGCTACACCTTC. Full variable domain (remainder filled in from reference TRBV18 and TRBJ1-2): NAGVMQNPRHLVRRRGQEARLRCSPMKGHSHVYWYRQLPEEGLKFMVYLQKENIIDESGMPKERFSAEFPKEGPSILRIQQVVRGDSAAYFCASSPQGVGANYGYTFGSGTRLTVV.

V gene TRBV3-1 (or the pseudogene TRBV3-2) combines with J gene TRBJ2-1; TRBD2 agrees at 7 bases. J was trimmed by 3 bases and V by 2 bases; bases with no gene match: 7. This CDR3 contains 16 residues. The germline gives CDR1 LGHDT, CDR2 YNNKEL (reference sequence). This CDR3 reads CASSQTREQLYNEQFF. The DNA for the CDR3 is TGTGCCAGCAGCCAAACGCGGGAGCAGCTCTACAATGAGCAGTTCTTC.

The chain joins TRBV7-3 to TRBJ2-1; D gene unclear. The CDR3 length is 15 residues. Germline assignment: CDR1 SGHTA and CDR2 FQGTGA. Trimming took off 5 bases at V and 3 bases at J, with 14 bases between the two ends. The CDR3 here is CASSTLKTDYNEQFF. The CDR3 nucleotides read TGTGCCAGCAGCACCCTAAAAACAGACTACAATGAGCAGTTCTTC.

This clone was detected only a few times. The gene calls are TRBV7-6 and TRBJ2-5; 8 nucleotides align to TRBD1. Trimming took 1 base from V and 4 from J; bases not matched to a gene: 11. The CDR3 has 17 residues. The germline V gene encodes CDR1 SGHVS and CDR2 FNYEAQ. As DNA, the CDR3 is TGTGCCAGCAGCTTAGTCTCCCCCAGGGGGCGGGGAGAGACCCAGTACTTC. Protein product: CASSLVSPRGRGETQYF. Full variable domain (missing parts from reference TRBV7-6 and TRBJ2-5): GAGVSQSPRYKVTKRGQDVALRCDPISGHVSLYWYRQALGQGPEFLTYFNYEAQQDKSGLPNDRFSAERPEGSISTLTIQRTEQRDSAMYRCASSLVSPRGRGETQYFGPGTRLLVL.

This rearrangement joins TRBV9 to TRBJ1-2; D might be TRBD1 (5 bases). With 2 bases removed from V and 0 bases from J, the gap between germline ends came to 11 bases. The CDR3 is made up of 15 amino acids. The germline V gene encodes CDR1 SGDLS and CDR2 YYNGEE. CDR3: CASSVTVQSNYGYTF. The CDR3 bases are TGTGCCAGCAGCGTGACAGTACAATCTAACTATGGCTACACCTTC.

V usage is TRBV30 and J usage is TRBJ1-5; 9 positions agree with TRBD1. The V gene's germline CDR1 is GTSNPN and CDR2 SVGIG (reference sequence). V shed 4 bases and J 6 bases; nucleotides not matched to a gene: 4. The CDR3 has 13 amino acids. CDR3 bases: TGTGCCTGGACACAGGGGGCGCTTCAGCCCCAGCATTTT. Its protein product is CAWTQGALQPQHF. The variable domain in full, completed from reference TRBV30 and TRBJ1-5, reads SQTIHQWPATLVQPVGSPLSLECTVEGTSNPNLYWYRQAAGRGLQLLFYSVGIGQISSEVPQNLSASRPQDRQFILSSKKLLLSDSGFYLCAWTQGALQPQHFGDGTRLSIL.

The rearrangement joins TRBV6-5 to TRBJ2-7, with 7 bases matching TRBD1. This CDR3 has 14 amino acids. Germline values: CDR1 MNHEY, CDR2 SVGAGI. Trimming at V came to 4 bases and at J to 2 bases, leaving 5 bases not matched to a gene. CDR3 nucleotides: TGTGCCAGCAGTTCCCAGGGGGTCCCCTACGAGCAGTACTTC. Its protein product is CASSSQGVPYEQYF.

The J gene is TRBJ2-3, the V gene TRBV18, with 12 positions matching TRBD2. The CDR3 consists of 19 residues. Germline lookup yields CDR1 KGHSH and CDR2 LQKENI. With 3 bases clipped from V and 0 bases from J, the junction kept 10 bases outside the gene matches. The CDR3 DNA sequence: TGTGCCAGCTCACCTCCGGGACTAGCGGGCGGAATTAGCACAGATACGCAGTATTTT. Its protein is CASSPPGLAGGISTDTQYF.

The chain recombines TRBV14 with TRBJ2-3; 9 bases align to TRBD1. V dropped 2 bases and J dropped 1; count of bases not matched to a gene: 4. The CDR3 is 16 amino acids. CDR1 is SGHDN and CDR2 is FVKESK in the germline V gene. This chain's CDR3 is CASSQLGTGRTDTQYF. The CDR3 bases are TGTGCCAGCAGCCAACTAGGGACAGGGCGCACAGATACGCAGTATTTT.

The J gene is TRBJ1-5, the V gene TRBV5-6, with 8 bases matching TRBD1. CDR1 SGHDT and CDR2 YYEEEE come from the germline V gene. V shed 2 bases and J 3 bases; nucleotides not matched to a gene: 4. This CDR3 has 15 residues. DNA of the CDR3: TGTGCCAGCAGCTTAACAGGGGGATACAATCAGCCCCAGCATTTT. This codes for CASSLTGGYNQPQHF.

CDR3 DNA: TGTGCCAGCAGCCAAGTGGACAGGGCGGTTGAAGCTTTCTTT. It is translated as CASSQVDRAVEAFF. This sequence joins TRBV3-1 (or the pseudogene TRBV3-2) and TRBJ1-1, with 8 bases matching TRBD1. The germline CDR1 and CDR2 sequences are LGHDT and YNNKEL (reference sequence). The CDR3 covers 14 residues. The trim removed 1 base at V and 7 bases at J, leaving 5 bases unmatched.

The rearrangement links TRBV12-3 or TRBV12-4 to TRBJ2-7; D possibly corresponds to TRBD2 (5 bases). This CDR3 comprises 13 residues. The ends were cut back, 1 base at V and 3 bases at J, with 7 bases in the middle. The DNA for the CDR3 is TGTGCCAGCAGTTTAGGCGGAGGCTACGAGCAGTACTTC. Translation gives CASSLGGGYEQYF.